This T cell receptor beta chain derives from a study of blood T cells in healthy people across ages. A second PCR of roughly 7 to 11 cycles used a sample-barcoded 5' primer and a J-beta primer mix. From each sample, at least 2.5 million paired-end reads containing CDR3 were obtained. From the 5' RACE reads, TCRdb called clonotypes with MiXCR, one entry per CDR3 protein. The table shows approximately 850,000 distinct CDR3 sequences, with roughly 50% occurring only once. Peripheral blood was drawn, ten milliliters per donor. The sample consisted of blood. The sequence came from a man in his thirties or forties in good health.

The CDR3 region is CSGRTWSSGTDTQYF. The DNA for the CDR3 is TGCAGCGGTCGAACTTGGTCTAGCGGGACAGATACGCAGTATTTT. This chain uses TRBV29-1 with TRBJ2-3; 8 positions agree with TRBD2. Trimming cost V 7 bases and J 3 bases; bases outside gene matches: 12. CDR1 and CDR2 from the germline V gene are SQVTM and ANQGSEA. The length of the CDR3 is 15 residues.